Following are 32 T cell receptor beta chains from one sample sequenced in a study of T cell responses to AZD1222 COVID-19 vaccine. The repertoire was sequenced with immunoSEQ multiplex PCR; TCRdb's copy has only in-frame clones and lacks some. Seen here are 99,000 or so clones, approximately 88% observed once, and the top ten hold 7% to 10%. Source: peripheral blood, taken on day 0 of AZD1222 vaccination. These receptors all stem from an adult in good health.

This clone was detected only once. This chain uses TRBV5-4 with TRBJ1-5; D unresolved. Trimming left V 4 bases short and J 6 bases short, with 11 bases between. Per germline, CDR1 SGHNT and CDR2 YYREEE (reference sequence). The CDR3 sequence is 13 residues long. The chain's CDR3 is CASSTESGQPQHF. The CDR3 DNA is TGTGCCAGCAGCACCGAATCGGGTCAGCCCCAGCATTTT.

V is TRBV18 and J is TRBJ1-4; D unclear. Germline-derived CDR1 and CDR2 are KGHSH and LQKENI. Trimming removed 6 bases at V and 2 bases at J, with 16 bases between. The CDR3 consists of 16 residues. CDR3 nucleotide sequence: TGTGCCAGCTCGTTACCCGGAGGAGGTACTAATGAAAAACTGTTTTTT. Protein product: CASSLPGGGTNEKLFF. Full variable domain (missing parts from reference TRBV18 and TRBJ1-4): NAGVMQNPRHLVRRRGQEARLRCSPMKGHSHVYWYRQLPEEGLKFMVYLQKENIIDESGMPKERFSAEFPKEGPSILRIQQVVRGDSAAYFCASSLPGGGTNEKLFFGSGTQLSVL.

CDR3 sequence reads: CASSSRPGQAEKLFF. CDR3 DNA sequence: TGTGCCAGCAGCTCGAGGCCGGGACAGGCCGAAAAACTGTTTTTT. The J gene is TRBJ1-4, the V gene TRBV7-2; 8 bases map to TRBD1. The CDR3 covers 15 residues. Trimming removed 4 bases from V and 8 bases from J; junction bases left unmatched: 9. Germline V gives CDR1 SGHTA, CDR2 FQGNSA.

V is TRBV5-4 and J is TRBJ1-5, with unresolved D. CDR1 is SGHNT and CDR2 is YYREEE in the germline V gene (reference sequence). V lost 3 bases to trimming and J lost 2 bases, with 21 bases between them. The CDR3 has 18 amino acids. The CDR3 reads CASSWSGPLGMGNQPQHF. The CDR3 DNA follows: TGTGCCAGCAGCTGGTCCGGGCCCCTGGGTATGGGCAATCAGCCCCAGCATTTT.

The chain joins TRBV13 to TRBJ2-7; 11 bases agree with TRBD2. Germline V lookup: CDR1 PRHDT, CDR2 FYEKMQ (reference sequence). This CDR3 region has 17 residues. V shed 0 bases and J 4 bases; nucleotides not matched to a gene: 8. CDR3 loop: CASSLGPLAGGLYEQYF. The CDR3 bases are TGTGCCAGCAGCTTAGGCCCCCTAGCGGGAGGTCTGTACGAGCAGTACTTC.

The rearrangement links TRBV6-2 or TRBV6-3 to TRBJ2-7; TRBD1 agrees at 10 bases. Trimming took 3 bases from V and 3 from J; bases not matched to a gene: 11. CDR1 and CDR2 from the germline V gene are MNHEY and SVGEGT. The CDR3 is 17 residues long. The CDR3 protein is CASSYSPGTGALYEQYF. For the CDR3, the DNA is TGTGCCAGCAGTTATTCCCCCGGGACAGGGGCCCTCTACGAGCAGTACTTC.

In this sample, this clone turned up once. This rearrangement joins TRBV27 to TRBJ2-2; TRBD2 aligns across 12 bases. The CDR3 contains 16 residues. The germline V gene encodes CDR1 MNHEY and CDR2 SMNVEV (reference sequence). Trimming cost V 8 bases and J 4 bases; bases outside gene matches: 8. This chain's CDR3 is CASGYLAGGRTGELFF. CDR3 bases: TGTGCCAGCGGATATCTAGCGGGGGGGCGCACCGGGGAGCTGTTTTTT.

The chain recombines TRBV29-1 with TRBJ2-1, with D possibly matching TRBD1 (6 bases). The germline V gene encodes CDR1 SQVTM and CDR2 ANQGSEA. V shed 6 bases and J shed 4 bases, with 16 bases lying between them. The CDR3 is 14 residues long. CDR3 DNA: TGCAGCGTCCGACAGGTGGGGGAATACAATGAGCAGTTCTTC. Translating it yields CSVRQVGEYNEQFF.

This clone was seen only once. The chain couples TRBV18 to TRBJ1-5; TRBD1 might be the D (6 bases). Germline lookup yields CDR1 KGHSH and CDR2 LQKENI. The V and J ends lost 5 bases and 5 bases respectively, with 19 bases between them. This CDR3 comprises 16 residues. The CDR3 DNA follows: TGTGCCAGCTCAACGGCCGTGGGACACCCTTATCAGCCCCAGCATTTT. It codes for CASSTAVGHPYQPQHF.

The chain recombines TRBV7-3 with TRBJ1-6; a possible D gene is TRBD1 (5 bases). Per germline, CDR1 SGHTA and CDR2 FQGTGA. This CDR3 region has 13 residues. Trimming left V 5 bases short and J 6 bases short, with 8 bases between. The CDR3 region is CASSRTSNSPLHF. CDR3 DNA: TGTGCCAGCAGCCGGACATCTAATTCACCCCTCCACTTT. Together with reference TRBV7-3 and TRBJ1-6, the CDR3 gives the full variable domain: GAGVSQTPSNKVTEKGKYVELRCDPISGHTALYWYRQSLGQGPEFLIYFQGTGAADDSGLPNDRFFAVRPEGSVSTLKIQRTERGDSAVYLCASSRTSNSPLHFGNGTRLTVT.

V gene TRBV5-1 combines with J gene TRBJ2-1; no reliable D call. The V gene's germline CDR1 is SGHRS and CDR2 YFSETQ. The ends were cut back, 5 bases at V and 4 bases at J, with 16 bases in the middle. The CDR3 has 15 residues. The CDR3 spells CASRSPLRRYNEQFF. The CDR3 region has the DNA TGCGCCAGCAGAAGCCCGCTGAGGCGGTACAATGAGCAGTTCTTC.

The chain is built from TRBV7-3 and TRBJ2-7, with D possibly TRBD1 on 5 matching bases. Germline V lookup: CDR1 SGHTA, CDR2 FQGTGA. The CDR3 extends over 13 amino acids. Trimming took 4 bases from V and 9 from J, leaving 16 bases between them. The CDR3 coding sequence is TGTGCCAGCAGCTCAACAGACCAGGGAAGGCAGTACTTC. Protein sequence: CASSSTDQGRQYF.

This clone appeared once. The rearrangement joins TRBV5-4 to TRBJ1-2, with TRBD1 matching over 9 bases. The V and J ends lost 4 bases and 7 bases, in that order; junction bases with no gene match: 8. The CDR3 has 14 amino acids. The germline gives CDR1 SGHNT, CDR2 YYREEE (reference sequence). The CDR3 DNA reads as TGTGCCAGCAGCACTCGGACAGGGGCGGCTGGCTACACCTTC. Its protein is CASSTRTGAAGYTF.

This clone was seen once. Written as DNA, the CDR3 is TGCGCCAGCAGCCTGGGATCGGGGGCGGTTAACTATGGCTACACCTTC. Protein: CASSLGSGAVNYGYTF. The genes are TRBV5-1 and TRBJ1-2; maybe TRBD1 (6 bases). Trimming removed 4 bases at V and 1 base at J, with 17 bases between. The CDR3 contains 16 residues. Germline CDR1 and CDR2: SGHRS and YFSETQ.

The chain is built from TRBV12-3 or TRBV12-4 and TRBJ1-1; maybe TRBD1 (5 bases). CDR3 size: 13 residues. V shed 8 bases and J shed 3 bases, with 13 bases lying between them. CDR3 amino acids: CASGPPGDTEAFF. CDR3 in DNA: TGTGCCAGCGGCCCCCCGGGGGACACTGAAGCTTTCTTT.

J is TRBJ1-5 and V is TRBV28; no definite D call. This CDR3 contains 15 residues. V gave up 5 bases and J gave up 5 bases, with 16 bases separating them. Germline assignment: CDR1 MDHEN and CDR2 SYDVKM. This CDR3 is CASSATPSPYQPQHF. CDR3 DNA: TGTGCCAGCAGTGCTACACCCTCTCCCTATCAGCCCCAGCATTTT.

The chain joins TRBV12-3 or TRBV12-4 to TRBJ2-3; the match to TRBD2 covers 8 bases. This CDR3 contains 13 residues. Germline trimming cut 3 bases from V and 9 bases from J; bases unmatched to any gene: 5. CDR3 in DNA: TGTGCCAGCAGTTTCGGGACTAGGAACACGCAGTATTTT. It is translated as CASSFGTRNTQYF.

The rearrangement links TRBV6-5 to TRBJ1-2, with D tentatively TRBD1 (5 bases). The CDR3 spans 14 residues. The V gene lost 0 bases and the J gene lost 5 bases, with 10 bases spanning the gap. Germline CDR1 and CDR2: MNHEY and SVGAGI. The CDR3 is CASSYSRGAYGYTF. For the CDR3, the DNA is TGTGCCAGCAGTTACTCGAGGGGTGCATATGGCTACACCTTC.

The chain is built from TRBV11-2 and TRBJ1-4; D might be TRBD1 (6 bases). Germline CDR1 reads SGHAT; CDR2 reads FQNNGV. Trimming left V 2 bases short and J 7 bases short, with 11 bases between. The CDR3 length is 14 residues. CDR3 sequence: CASSLRGTSEKLFF. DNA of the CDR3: TGTGCCAGCAGCTTAAGGGGGACCAGTGAAAAACTGTTTTTT.

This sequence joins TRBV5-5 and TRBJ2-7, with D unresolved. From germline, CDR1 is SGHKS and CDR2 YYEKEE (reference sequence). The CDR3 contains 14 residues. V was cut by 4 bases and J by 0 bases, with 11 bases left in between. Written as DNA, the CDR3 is TGTGCCAGCAGCAACGGACGGAGCTCCTACGAGCAGTACTTC. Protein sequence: CASSNGRSSYEQYF.

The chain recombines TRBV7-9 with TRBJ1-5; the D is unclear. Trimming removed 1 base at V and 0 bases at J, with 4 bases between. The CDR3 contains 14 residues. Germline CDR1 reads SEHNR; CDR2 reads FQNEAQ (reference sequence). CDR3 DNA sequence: TGTGCCAGCAGCTTAGTCGGTAGCAATCAGCCCCAGCATTTT. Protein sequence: CASSLVGSNQPQHF.

CDR3 coding DNA: TGTGCCAGCTCACCACCGGCGGGACAGGGCTATGGCTACACCTTC. It is translated as CASSPPAGQGYGYTF. This sequence joins TRBV18 and TRBJ1-2; 9 bases align to TRBD1. CDR1 and CDR2 (germline): KGHSH, LQKENI. This CDR3 has 15 residues. V trimming: 0 bases; J trimming: 4 bases; junction bases outside the gene matches: 3.

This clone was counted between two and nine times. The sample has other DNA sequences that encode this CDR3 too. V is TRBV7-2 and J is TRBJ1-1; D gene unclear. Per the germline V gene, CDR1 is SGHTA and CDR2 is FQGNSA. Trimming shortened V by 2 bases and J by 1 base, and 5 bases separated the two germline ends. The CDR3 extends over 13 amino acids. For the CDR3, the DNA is TGTGCCAGCAGCTTACAGTCGAACACTGAAGCTTTCTTT. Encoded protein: CASSLQSNTEAFF.

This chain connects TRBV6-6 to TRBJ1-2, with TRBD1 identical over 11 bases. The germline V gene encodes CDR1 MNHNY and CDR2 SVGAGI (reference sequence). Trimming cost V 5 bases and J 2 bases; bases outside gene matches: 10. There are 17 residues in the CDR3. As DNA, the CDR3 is TGTGCCAGCAGTCGGACAGGGGGCGGAACTGACAACTATGGCTACACCTTC. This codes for CASSRTGGGTDNYGYTF.

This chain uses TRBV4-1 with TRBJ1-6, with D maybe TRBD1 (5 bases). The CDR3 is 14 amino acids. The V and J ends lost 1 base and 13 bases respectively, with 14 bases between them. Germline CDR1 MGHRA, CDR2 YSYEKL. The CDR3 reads CASSQVPQGGPLHF. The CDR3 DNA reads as TGCGCCAGCAGCCAAGTCCCCCAGGGAGGCCCCCTCCACTTT.

The chain's CDR3 is CSVVSGVNYGYTF. The CDR3 coding sequence is TGCAGCGTGGTCTCGGGGGTAAACTATGGCTACACCTTC. The J gene is TRBJ1-2, the V gene TRBV29-1; possible D gene TRBD1, 5 bases. There are 13 residues in the CDR3. Germline lookup yields CDR1 SQVTM and CDR2 ANQGSEA. The V end lost 6 bases, the J end lost 2 bases, and 13 bases lay between the germline ends.

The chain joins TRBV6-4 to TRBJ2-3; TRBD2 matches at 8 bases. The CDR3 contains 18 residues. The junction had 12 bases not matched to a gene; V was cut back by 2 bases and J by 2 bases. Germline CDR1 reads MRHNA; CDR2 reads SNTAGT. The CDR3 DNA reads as TGTGCCAGCAGTGACAGGCCCCATCGGGGGGGGATCACAGATACGCAGTATTTT. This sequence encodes CASSDRPHRGGITDTQYF.

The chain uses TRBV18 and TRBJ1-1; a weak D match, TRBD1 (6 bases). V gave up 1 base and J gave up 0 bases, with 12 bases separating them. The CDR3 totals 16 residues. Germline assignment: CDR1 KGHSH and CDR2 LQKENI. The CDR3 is CASSPRTALMNTEAFF. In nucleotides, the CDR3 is TGTGCCAGCTCACCACGGACAGCTTTAATGAACACTGAAGCTTTCTTT.

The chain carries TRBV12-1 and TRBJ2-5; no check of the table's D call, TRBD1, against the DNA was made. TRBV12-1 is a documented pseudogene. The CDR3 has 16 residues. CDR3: CASSSTNLDRGETQYF. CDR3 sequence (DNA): TGTGCCAGCAGCTCGACAAATCTAGACAGGGGGGAGACCCAGTACTTC.

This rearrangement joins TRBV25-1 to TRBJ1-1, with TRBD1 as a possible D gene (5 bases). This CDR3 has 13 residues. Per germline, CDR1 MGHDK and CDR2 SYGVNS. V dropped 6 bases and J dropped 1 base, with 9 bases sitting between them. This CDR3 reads CASSATGNTEAFF. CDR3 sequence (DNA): TGTGCCAGCAGCGCAACAGGGAACACTGAAGCTTTCTTT.

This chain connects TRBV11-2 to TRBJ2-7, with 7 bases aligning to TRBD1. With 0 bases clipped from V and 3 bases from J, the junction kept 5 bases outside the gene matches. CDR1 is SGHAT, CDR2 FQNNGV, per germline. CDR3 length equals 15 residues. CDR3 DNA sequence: TGTGCCAGCAGCTTAGAGGGACAGCCTCACTACGAGCAGTACTTC. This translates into CASSLEGQPHYEQYF.

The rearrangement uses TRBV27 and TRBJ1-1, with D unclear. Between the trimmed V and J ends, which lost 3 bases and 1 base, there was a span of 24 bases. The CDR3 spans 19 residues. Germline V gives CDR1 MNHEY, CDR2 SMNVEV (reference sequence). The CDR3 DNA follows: TGTGCCAGCAGTTTTTCTTCTTTCCTTCCCAAGGGAACGAACACTGAAGCTTTCTTT. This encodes CASSFSSFLPKGTNTEAFF.